The 8 T cell receptor beta chains presented below share a single source sample, sequenced in a study of Graves' ophthalmopathy and Graves' hyperthyroidism. From RNA, the CDR3 regions of TCR beta chains were amplified and sequenced. Scientists carried out first-round RT-PCR using HTBI primers and then a second-round multiplex PCR. Each CDR3 protein gets one entry after TCRdb re-called the multiplex PCR reads with MiXCR. The table has about 500,000 distinct CDR3 sequences, about an eighth seen once; the top ten hold 9.5% to 10%. The sequencing input was blood. The receptors originated from a young woman with Graves' ophthalmopathy.

This clonotype was seen repeatedly, ten times or more. The genes are TRBV12-3 or TRBV12-4 and TRBJ2-7, with D perhaps matching TRBD1 (5 bases). The length of the CDR3 is 14 residues. Trimming shortened V by 4 bases and J by 1 base, and 11 bases separated the two germline ends. CDR3 nucleotides: TGTGCCAGCAGTTCCAAGGGGTGGTCCTACGAGCAGTACTTC. This sequence encodes CASSSKGWSYEQYF.

This clonotype was seen at least ten times. This chain links TRBV13 with TRBJ1-1; the D is unclear. V was shortened by 2 bases and J by 4 bases, with 11 bases between the two germline ends. Germline CDR1 is PRHDT and CDR2 is FYEKMQ (reference sequence). CDR3 length equals 14 residues. The CDR3 DNA reads TGTGCCAGCAGCTTATTGGCAGTCGGCACTGAAGCTTTCTTT. Translating gives CASSLLAVGTEAFF.

This clonotype has ten or more counts. CDR3 sequence (DNA): TGTGCCAGCAGTTTCCCCGGGGCCGAAGCTTTCTTT. Translation: CASSFPGAEAFF. This sequence joins TRBV27 and TRBJ1-1; D is possibly TRBD1 (5 bases). This CDR3 region has 12 residues. The germline V gene has CDR1 MNHEY and CDR2 SMNVEV (reference sequence). Trimming left V 3 bases short and J 8 bases short, with 10 bases between.

There are many counts of this clonotype. The chain combines TRBV3-1 with TRBJ1-6; D is undetermined. V gave up 2 bases and J gave up 7 bases, with 9 bases separating them. The CDR3 spans 14 residues. Germline lookup yields CDR1 LGHDT and CDR2 YNNKEL (reference sequence). The CDR3 coding sequence is TGTGCCAGCAGCCAATTTTCCGGCAATTCACCCCTCCACTTT. Protein sequence: CASSQFSGNSPLHF. Combining the CDR3 with reference TRBV3-1 and TRBJ1-6 gives the whole variable domain DTAVSQTPKYLVTQMGNDKSIKCEQNLGHDTMYWYKQDSKKFLKIMFSYNNKELIINETVPNRFSPKSPDKAHLNLHINSLELGDSAVYFCASSQFSGNSPLHFGNGTRLTVT.

Ten or more counts support this clonotype. The V gene is TRBV28, the J gene TRBJ1-2; D is uncertain. The V end was cut by 7 bases, the J end by 4 bases, with 13 bases between. Germline CDR1 reads MDHEN; CDR2 reads SYDVKM. This CDR3 has 13 residues. The DNA for the CDR3 is TGTGCCAGCACCCCAGACAATCTCTATGGCTACACCTTC. It codes for CASTPDNLYGYTF.

In this sample, this clonotype turned up many times. The DNA for the CDR3 is TGTGCCAGCAGTTTGGTGGACAGGGGTACCAAAAACATTCAGTACTTC. Protein product: CASSLVDRGTKNIQYF. This chain connects TRBV28 to TRBJ2-4; 9 nucleotides align to TRBD1. Germline CDR1 reads MDHEN; CDR2 reads SYDVKM. Trimming cost V 3 bases and J 2 bases; bases outside gene matches: 5. CDR3 length equals 16 residues.

Ten or more counts support this clonotype. The chain carries TRBV7-8 and TRBJ2-5; 8 positions agree with TRBD1. V lost 5 bases to trimming and J lost 4 bases; unmatched junction nucleotides: 9. Germline V gives CDR1 SGHVS, CDR2 FQNEAQ. This CDR3 is built from 15 residues. In DNA, the CDR3 is TGTGCCAGCAGCATCCTCTTCAGGGGGCTAGAGACCCAGTACTTC. Residues: CASSILFRGLETQYF.

This clonotype was seen repeatedly, ten times or more. One junction end does not reproduce the germline sequence, and a read error may be involved. The chain joins TRBV15 to TRBJ1-1; TRBD1 matches 7 bases. The CDR3 is 13 residues long. Germline V gene data show CDR1 as LNHNV and CDR2 as YYDKDF (reference sequence). The CDR3 spells CATSKTGVTEAFF. The CDR3, as DNA: TGTGCCACCAGCAAAACAGGGGTCACTGAAGCTTTCTTC.